This passage covers 25 T cell receptor beta chains from one sample sequenced in a study of human T cells and chemical hapten exposure. TCRdb passed the RACE reads through MiXCR, listing each CDR3 protein once. The table lists 38,000 or so distinct CDR3 sequences, 8% to 10% of them singletons, with 20% to 30% in the top ten. Noted time point: patch test 3, about 24 weeks after DPC sensitization. Documented treatment: therapeutic diphenylcyclopropenone sensitization with weekly scalp DPC. Unfractionated whole blood was the source of the extracted total RNA. The sample was whole blood, taken in connection with sensitization to the hapten diphenylcyclopropenone (DPC). All receptors come from a man between 45 and 60 years old with alopecia areata. Some clones in this sample may be carry-over from other donors' samples.

This clonotype has only a few counts. The chain uses TRBV6-5 and TRBJ2-3; D gene unclear. V lost 0 bases to trimming and J lost 1 base, with 8 bases between them. Germline V gene data show CDR1 as MNHEY and CDR2 as SVGAGI. The CDR3 spans 15 residues. The CDR3 region has the DNA TGTGCCAGCAGTTACTCAGGGATACGCACAGATACGCAGTATTTT. Its translation is CASSYSGIRTDTQYF.

The table lists this clonotype with a few counts. This chain joins TRBV20-1 and TRBJ2-1; 12 bases map to TRBD2. Germline values: CDR1 DFQATT, CDR2 SNEGSKA (reference sequence). V lost 5 bases to trimming and J lost 10 bases; unmatched junction nucleotides: 12. The CDR3 is made up of 15 amino acids. For the CDR3, the DNA is TGCAGTGCTCCTAAGCTAGCGGGAGGGCCTCTCGAGCAGTTCTTC. Its translation is CSAPKLAGGPLEQFF.

V gene TRBV7-2 combines with J gene TRBJ1-6; D is uncertain. This CDR3 has 15 residues. The V gene lost 5 bases and the J gene lost 9 bases, with 17 bases spanning the gap. The germline V gene has CDR1 SGHTA and CDR2 FQGNSA. CDR3 bases: TGTGCCAGCAGCCGAAGGCAGGCGTCCGGTTCACCCCTCCACTTT. It translates to CASSRRQASGSPLHF.

This clonotype was seen many times. V and J are TRBV29-1 and TRBJ2-3, with 8 bases fitting TRBD2. After removal of 5 bases from V and 4 bases from J, the junction contained 5 bases not matched to a gene. The V gene's germline CDR1 is SQVTM and CDR2 ANQGSEA. The CDR3 length is 13 residues. DNA for the CDR3: TGCAGCGTTTTTGTAGCGGGATCAGATACGCAGTATTTT. Protein sequence: CSVFVAGSDTQYF.

The table lists this clonotype with many counts. This chain uses TRBV28 with TRBJ2-7; TRBD2 matches at 8 bases. Germline V gene data show CDR1 as MDHEN and CDR2 as SYDVKM. V shed 2 bases, J shed 1 base, and the junction held 4 bases outside the gene matches. The CDR3 runs to 15 residues. CDR3 sequence (DNA): TGTGCCAGCAGTTTAACTGCGGGAGGTTCCTACGAGCAGTACTTC. Protein sequence: CASSLTAGGSYEQYF.

This clonotype appeared many times. The chain is built from TRBV4-3 and TRBJ1-5, with D maybe TRBD1 (6 bases). This CDR3 is built from 15 residues. V dropped 0 bases and J dropped 7 bases, with 13 bases sitting between them. Germline V gene sequence: CDR1 LGHNA, CDR2 YSLEER. The CDR3 DNA follows: TGCGCCAGCAGCCAAGATCTAGGGGGAGGACAGCCCCAGCATTTT. Translating gives CASSQDLGGGQPQHF.

This sequence joins TRBV5-1 and TRBJ2-1, with D perhaps TRBD2 (5 bases). This CDR3 is built from 12 residues. CDR1 and CDR2 from the germline V gene are SGHRS and YFSETQ. Trimming stripped 0 bases from V and 8 bases from J, with 6 bases between. CDR3 nucleotides: TGCGCCAGCAGCTTGGGGGAGTATGAGCAGTTCTTC. This sequence encodes CASSLGEYEQFF.

This clonotype occurred a few times. The chain employs TRBV6-2 or TRBV6-3 and TRBJ2-1, with TRBD2 matching 8 bases. With V trimmed by 3 bases and J by 6 bases, 13 bases remained unmatched. The CDR3 contains 17 residues. Germline V gene lookup returns CDR1 MNHEY and CDR2 SVGEGT. CDR3 sequence reads: CASSYWVAGRGVNEQFF. The CDR3 nucleotides are TGTGCCAGCAGTTATTGGGTAGCGGGACGAGGTGTCAATGAGCAGTTCTTC.

To note about this clonotype: A much larger clonotype is one base distant, so this may be a read error. This chain links TRBV30 with TRBJ2-7, with D unresolved. Germline-derived CDR1 and CDR2 are GTSNPN and SVGIG (reference sequence). CDR3 size: 12 residues. The CDR3 reads CAWSIVRYERYF. The DNA of the CDR3 is TGTGCCTGGAGTATCGTCCGCTACGAGCGGTACTTC.

On this clonotype itself: This may arise from a read error, as a much more abundant clone is one base away. V and J are TRBV19 and TRBJ2-3; 8 bases are a match to TRBD2. Germline loops: CDR1 LNHDA, CDR2 SQIVND (reference sequence). CDR3 length: 13 amino acids. DNA for the CDR3: TGTTCCAGTAAGAGCGGGAGTAGAGATACGCAGTATTTT. The encoded protein is CSSKSGSRDTQYF. Together with reference TRBV19 and TRBJ2-3, the CDR3 gives the full variable domain: DGGITQSPKYLFRKEGQNVTLSCEQNLNHDAMYWYRQDPGQGLRLIYYSQIVNDFQKGDIAEGYSVSREKKESFPLTVTSAQKNPTAFYLCSSKSGSRDTQYFGPGTRLTVL.

The V call is TRBV20-1, the J call TRBJ2-3; D possibly uses TRBD1 or TRBD2 (5 bases each). CDR1 is DFQATT, CDR2 SNEGSKA, per germline (reference sequence). Between the trimmed V and J ends, which lost 3 bases and 6 bases, there was a span of 13 bases. The CDR3 is 13 residues long. The CDR3 DNA sequence: TGCAGTGCTAGTTTCTGGGGGAAGGATACGCAGTATTTT. Protein: CSASFWGKDTQYF.

For this clonotype: Relative to the germline gene, one junction end is altered; a read error may explain this. The chain recombines TRBV7-7 with TRBJ2-3, with D unclear. The V gene's germline CDR1 is SSHAT and CDR2 FNYEAQ (reference sequence). This CDR3 comprises 15 residues. This CDR3 reads CASSLDPGSTDTQYF. CDR3 in DNA: TGTGCTAGCAGCCTCGATCCGGGTAGCACAGATACGCAGTATTTT.

This clonotype came up many times. The chain employs TRBV20-1 and TRBJ1-4; 10 nucleotides match TRBD1. The CDR3 runs to 14 residues. CDR1 DFQATT and CDR2 SNEGSKA come from the germline V gene (reference sequence). V lost 6 bases, J lost 5 bases, and 6 bases stayed unmatched. DNA for the CDR3: TGCAGTGCGGACCCGGGACAGGGGAATGAAAAACTGTTTTTT. This encodes CSADPGQGNEKLFF.

The rearrangement uses TRBV7-8 and TRBJ1-1; D perhaps matches TRBD1 (5 bases). The CDR3 has 13 residues. Germline CDR1 and CDR2: SGHVS and FQNEAQ. Between the trimmed V and J ends, which lost 6 bases and 2 bases, there was a span of 10 bases. This chain's CDR3 is CASSSGLNTEAFF. The CDR3 DNA reads TGTGCCAGCAGTTCAGGGCTAAACACTGAAGCTTTCTTT.

This clonotype was seen at least ten times. The rearrangement links TRBV28 to TRBJ2-7; 11 positions match TRBD2. Per the germline V gene, CDR1 is MDHEN and CDR2 is SYDVKM. With 4 bases clipped from V and 6 bases from J, the junction kept 5 bases outside the gene matches. The CDR3 length is 14 residues. The CDR3 loop reads CASSSLAGVREQYF. The CDR3 bases are TGTGCCAGCAGTTCACTAGCGGGAGTCCGCGAGCAGTACTTC.

This clonotype was seen ten or more times. The chain is built from TRBV10-1 and TRBJ2-1; TRBD2 is a possible D gene (6 bases). The CDR3 consists of 17 residues. From germline, CDR1 is WNHNN and CDR2 SYGVQD (reference sequence). V shed 2 bases and J shed 8 bases, with 22 bases lying between them. CDR3 amino acids: CASSERRAAGVTDEQFF. The DNA for the CDR3 is TGCGCCAGCAGTGAGAGACGGGCAGCGGGTGTAACGGATGAGCAGTTCTTC.

The table lists this clonotype with many counts. The chain recombines TRBV4-3 with TRBJ2-7, with TRBD1 matching over 10 bases. The germline CDR1 and CDR2 sequences are LGHNA and YSLEER. The CDR3 is 15 amino acids. The junction had 3 bases not matched to a gene; V was cut back by 0 bases and J by 4 bases. CDR3 nucleotides: TGCGCCAGCAGCCAAGAACGGACAGGGGGGTACGAGCAGTACTTC. Its translation is CASSQERTGGYEQYF.

In this sample, this clonotype turned up a few times. J is TRBJ2-1 and V is TRBV5-1; 12 bases agree with TRBD2. Germline V gene data show CDR1 as SGHRS and CDR2 as YFSETQ. J was trimmed by 2 bases and V by 0 bases; bases with no gene match: 9. The CDR3 totals 19 residues. CDR3 bases: TGCGCCAGCAGCTTGGTCCCCCTAGCGGGAGGGATCCCCTACAATGAGCAGTTCTTC. Its translation is CASSLVPLAGGIPYNEQFF.

This clonotype was counted ten times or more. The chain combines TRBV18 with TRBJ2-3, with D perhaps TRBD2 (5 bases). CDR3 size: 15 residues. Between the trimmed V and J ends, which lost 4 bases and 0 bases, there was a span of 11 bases. CDR1 and CDR2 (germline): KGHSH, LQKENI. CDR3 protein: CASSLLVASTDTQYF. The DNA of the CDR3 is TGTGCCAGCTCACTACTAGTGGCTAGCACAGATACGCAGTATTTT.

The chain uses TRBV7-2 and TRBJ2-7, with 8 bases lining up with TRBD2. Germline V gene data show CDR1 as SGHTA and CDR2 as FQGNSA. The V gene end was trimmed by 6 bases and the J gene end by 4 bases; junction bases not matched to a gene: 8. This CDR3 spans 14 amino acids. For the CDR3, the DNA is TGTGCCAGCAGGACGGGAGGGCCGCGTTACGAGCAGTACTTC. Translation: CASRTGGPRYEQYF.

This clonotype was seen more than once but under ten times. V is TRBV28 and J is TRBJ1-2, with a tentative D call TRBD1 (6 bases). V was cut by 0 bases and J by 8 bases, with 10 bases left in between. CDR3 length equals 13 residues. In germline, CDR1 is MDHEN, CDR2 SYDVKM. The CDR3 loop reads CASSLWDSRGYTF. In DNA, the CDR3 is TGTGCCAGCAGTTTATGGGACAGTCGAGGCTACACCTTC.

The table lists this clonotype with a few counts. CDR3 sequence: CASSSMTWAQYF. CDR3 DNA: TGTGCCAGCAGTTCGATGACATGGGCCCAGTACTTC. This chain connects TRBV6-2 or TRBV6-3 to TRBJ2-5; no definite D call. CDR1 is MNHEY, CDR2 SVGEGT, per germline. CDR3 length equals 12 residues. The V end lost 4 bases, the J end lost 9 bases, and 12 bases lay between the germline ends.

This clonotype was seen repeatedly, ten times or more. The chain has TRBV29-1 and TRBJ2-6; D possibly corresponds to TRBD1 (6 bases). The CDR3 runs 14 residues. CDR1 SQVTM and CDR2 ANQGSEA come from the germline V gene. The V end lost 5 bases, the J end lost 2 bases, and 10 bases lay between the germline ends. CDR3 loop: CSVTGTPGANVLTF. The CDR3 DNA reads TGCAGCGTTACAGGGACACCTGGGGCCAACGTCCTGACTTTC.

This clonotype showed up many times. This chain links TRBV28 with TRBJ1-6, with 7 positions matching TRBD1. CDR3 length: 17 residues. Germline loops: CDR1 MDHEN, CDR2 SYDVKM. The J segment lost 10 bases and the V segment lost 8 bases, leaving 20 bases of the junction unmatched. In DNA form, the CDR3 reads TGTGCCAGCCGTCCCAGGGCCAGGGGGGGGTTTGGATCACCCCTCCACTTT. Translation: CASRPRARGGFGSPLHF. The full variable domain, rest sourced from reference TRBV28 and TRBJ1-6, is DVKVTQSSRYLVKRTGEKVFLECVQDMDHENMFWYRQDPGLGLRLIYFSYDVKMKEKGDIPEGYSVSREKKERFSLILESASTNQTSMYLCASRPRARGGFGSPLHFGNGTRLTVT.

The chain combines TRBV12-3 or TRBV12-4 with TRBJ1-6; 8 nucleotides align to TRBD1. The CDR3 contains 14 residues. The junction had 4 bases not matched to a gene; V was cut back by 1 base and J by 11 bases. CDR3 coding DNA: TGTGCCAGCAGTTTAGGGACAGGGCAAACACCCCTCCACTTT. Its protein product is CASSLGTGQTPLHF.